The 8 T cell receptor beta chains reported below all come from one sample, sequenced in a study of T cell repertoires in cytomegalovirus infection. No cognate antigen is known for these TCRs. TCRdb redid the calling of the reads with MiXCR, one entry per CDR3 protein. Seen here are fewer than 150,000 distinct CDR3 sequences, 30% to 35% observed once, and the top ten hold roughly two fifths. The source material was CD8+ T cells from cultured PBMCs, sampled from culture after CMV antigen stimulation. Receptor source: a human donor in good health (CMV status not recorded). Some clones in this sample may be carry-over from other donors' samples.

The rearrangement joins TRBV20-1 to TRBJ1-2; the D is unclear. This CDR3 spans 16 amino acids. V was shortened by 5 bases and J by 2 bases, with 21 bases between the two germline ends. Germline V gene sequence: CDR1 DFQATT, CDR2 SNEGSKA (reference sequence). DNA of the CDR3: TGCAGTGCTCCCCTGGTGGTCAGTAGCCCAAACTATGGCTACACCTTC. Amino acids: CSAPLVVSSPNYGYTF.

The V gene is TRBV29-1, the J gene TRBJ2-1, with 7 bases lining up with TRBD1. CDR1 is SQVTM, CDR2 ANQGSEA, per germline. Trimming took 3 bases from V and 6 from J; bases not matched to a gene: 5. This CDR3 spans 13 amino acids. The CDR3 reads CSVDLQGSNEQFF. The DNA for the CDR3 is TGCAGCGTTGATCTACAGGGGAGCAATGAGCAGTTCTTC.

This clonotype was observed at least ten times. The chain is built from TRBV6-5 and TRBJ2-3, with 9 nucleotides matching TRBD1. The J segment lost 0 bases and the V segment lost 5 bases, leaving 3 bases of the junction unmatched. The CDR3 is 15 residues long. Germline lookup yields CDR1 MNHEY and CDR2 SVGAGI. The CDR3 region is CASSGGQGSTDTQYF. The CDR3 nucleotides read TGTGCCAGCAGTGGGGGACAGGGCAGCACAGATACGCAGTATTTT.

For this clonotype: A read error may explain this, as a much larger clone is one base away. The V call is TRBV7-2, the J call TRBJ2-7; a possible D gene is TRBD2 (6 bases). Germline V gene sequence: CDR1 SGHTA, CDR2 FQGNSA. The CDR3 loop spans 15 amino acids. V shed 8 bases and J shed 3 bases, with 20 bases lying between them. CDR3 coding DNA: TGTGCCAGCGGCCCGACTAGGTTGGGTCGCTACGAGCAGTACTTC. Translated: CASGPTRLGRYEQYF. The full variable domain, with the rest looked up from reference TRBV7-2 and TRBJ2-7, is GAGVSQSPSNKVTEKGKDVELRCDPISGHTALYWYRQSLGQGLEFLIYFQGNSAPDKSGLPSDRFSAERTGGSVSTLTIQRTQQEDSAVYLCASGPTRLGRYEQYFGPGTRLTVT.

The chain is built from TRBV11-2 and TRBJ2-1; possible D gene TRBD1, 5 bases. The CDR3 totals 14 residues. The V gene lost 0 bases and the J gene lost 9 bases, with 12 bases spanning the gap. Germline V CDR1 and CDR2: SGHAT, FQNNGV. The CDR3 sequence is CASSLEGLGSEQFF. CDR3 DNA: TGTGCCAGCAGCTTAGAGGGGCTGGGTTCTGAGCAGTTCTTC.

This clonotype has only a few counts. V gene TRBV27 combines with J gene TRBJ1-4; TRBD1 matches at 8 bases. Trimming cost V 3 bases and J 7 bases; bases outside gene matches: 4. The CDR3 is made up of 14 amino acids. Looked up from germline, CDR1 is MNHEY and CDR2 is SMNVEV (reference sequence). The CDR3: CASSLTGALEKLFF. CDR3 in DNA: TGTGCCAGCAGTTTGACAGGGGCCCTTGAAAAACTGTTTTTT.

This clonotype was seen a few times. The chain recombines TRBV28 with TRBJ2-7; the D gene is possibly TRBD1 (5 bases). Germline V lookup: CDR1 MDHEN, CDR2 SYDVKM. The CDR3 is 15 amino acids. The V end lost 3 bases, the J end lost 1 base, and 13 bases lay between the germline ends. The CDR3 spells CASSFPRQPSYEQYF. CDR3 bases: TGTGCCAGCAGTTTTCCGAGACAGCCGTCCTACGAGCAGTACTTC.

This clonotype was counted a few times. The rearrangement links TRBV10-3 to TRBJ2-5, with unresolved D. The V end was cut by 2 bases, the J end by 5 bases, with 9 bases between. There are 13 residues in the CDR3. The germline CDR1 and CDR2 sequences are ENHRY and SYGVKD. The CDR3 coding sequence is TGTGCCATCAGTGAGATCGTGGCTGAGACCCAGTACTTC. This codes for CAISEIVAETQYF.